Listed below are T cell receptor beta chains from one sample, sequenced in a study of cytomegalovirus exposure and HLA in healthy donors. Sequencing was performed with immunoSEQ multiplex PCR; in TCRdb, only in-frame clones are kept and a portion is missing. The sample table includes roughly 120,000 clones. The sample was PBMCs. These receptors all stem from a man aged 35-49 years in good health and CMV-seropositive. The conserved cysteine and the conserved F or W are not part of the CDR3 here. Fields, in order: V gene, J gene, CDR3 protein.

TRBV29-1	TRBJ2-5	SAGLAGVRETQY
TRBV4-1	TRBJ2-5	ASSQGGHKETQY
TRBV14	TRBJ2-3	ASRTASPGDTQY
TRBV2	TRBJ2-3	ASSPGLGGPDTQY
TRBV25-1	TRBJ1-1	ASEQSVTEAF
TRBV7-3	TRBJ1-6	ASSYQGGDNSPLH
TRBV30	TRBJ2-1	AWSWGTGDNEQF
TRBV4-2	TRBJ2-3	ASSQDFLKREMLDTQY
TRBV25-1	TRBJ2-2	ASSEPWRGNTGELF
TRBV11-2	TRBJ2-2	ASSSGTGYSGELF
TRBV19	TRBJ2-3	ASSIGQSTDTQY
TRBV2	TRBJ1-2	ASSVDILNYGYT
TRBV5-4	TRBJ2-7	ASSRSGSYIYEQY
TRBV19	TRBJ2-3	ASSIQAPSTDTQY
TRBV5-4	TRBJ2-7	ASSLTGTGIYEQY
TRBV27	TRBJ2-4	ASRSILAKNIQY
TRBV7-3	TRBJ2-6	ASSLLGQGHSGANVLT
TRBV2	TRBJ1-1	ASSETGHRLNTEAF
TRBV2	TRBJ1-1	ASSTRNTEAF
TRBV27	TRBJ1-2	ASSSQGTNYGYT
TRBV28	TRBJ1-3	ASEGSGSSGNTIY
TRBV7-2	TRBJ2-1	ASSHYAVSSYNEQF
TRBV7-6	TRBJ2-7	ASSLKGLAGSSYEQY
TRBV27	TRBJ2-1	ASSPSLWTVSPAGSSYNEQF
TRBV28	TRBJ2-5	ASSRQTQY
TRBV5-4	TRBJ2-1	ASKKSGNEQF
TRBV18	TRBJ1-1	ASSPGTGGTEAF
TRBV19	TRBJ2-7	ASSLQGPLGNEQY
TRBV7-2	TRBJ2-1	ASSLVAGTSRGYNEQF
TRBV2	TRBJ2-7	ASKGDAYSYEQY
TRBV15	TRBJ2-5	ATSRGGGAQY
TRBV7-9	TRBJ2-7	ASSAPSGRGYEQY
TRBV11-2	TRBJ1-4	ASSDSGQTNEKLF
TRBV5-1	TRBJ2-5	ASSLVEDGGYQETQY
TRBV9	TRBJ2-1	ASSVDDRPSYNEQF
TRBV5-8	TRBJ1-5	ASSLGEGQGFQQPQH
TRBV7-9	TRBJ2-1	ASSLVLAVYNEQF
TRBV6-5	TRBJ2-2	ASSYGANTGELF
TRBV6-1	TRBJ2-2	ASSGKGGRTNTGELF
TRBV9	TRBJ1-4	ASSVAATNEKLF
TRBV5-8	TRBJ1-1	ASSANSIRGTEAF
TRBV11-2	TRBJ1-1	ASSLSTEAF
TRBV28	TRBJ2-7	ASSLTSGASYEQY
TRBV7-3	TRBJ2-3	ASSRLAGVDTQY
TRBV4-2	TRBJ2-1	ASSQGWDSSYNEQF
TRBV19	TRBJ2-7	ASSIRAGTYEQY
TRBV5-1	TRBJ2-5	ASSLAGVGETQY
TRBV5-1	TRBJ2-2	ASGETGSLPGELF
TRBV6-1	TRBJ2-2	ASSDGGSPNTGELF
TRBV19	TRBJ2-7	ASSLNRGATSYEQY
TRBV7-9	TRBJ2-1	ASSQSRRESATNNEQF
TRBV27	TRBJ1-2	ASSLPGQGFYGYT
TRBV28	TRBJ2-4	ASSLSLMTGEGENIQY
TRBV19	TRBJ1-1	ASSLPGQGRDAEAF
TRBV19	TRBJ1-5	ASSIIRQGVGGSNQPQH
TRBV18	TRBJ1-2	ASSPTGTYGYT
TRBV4-2	TRBJ1-2	ASSQDRGFGGYT